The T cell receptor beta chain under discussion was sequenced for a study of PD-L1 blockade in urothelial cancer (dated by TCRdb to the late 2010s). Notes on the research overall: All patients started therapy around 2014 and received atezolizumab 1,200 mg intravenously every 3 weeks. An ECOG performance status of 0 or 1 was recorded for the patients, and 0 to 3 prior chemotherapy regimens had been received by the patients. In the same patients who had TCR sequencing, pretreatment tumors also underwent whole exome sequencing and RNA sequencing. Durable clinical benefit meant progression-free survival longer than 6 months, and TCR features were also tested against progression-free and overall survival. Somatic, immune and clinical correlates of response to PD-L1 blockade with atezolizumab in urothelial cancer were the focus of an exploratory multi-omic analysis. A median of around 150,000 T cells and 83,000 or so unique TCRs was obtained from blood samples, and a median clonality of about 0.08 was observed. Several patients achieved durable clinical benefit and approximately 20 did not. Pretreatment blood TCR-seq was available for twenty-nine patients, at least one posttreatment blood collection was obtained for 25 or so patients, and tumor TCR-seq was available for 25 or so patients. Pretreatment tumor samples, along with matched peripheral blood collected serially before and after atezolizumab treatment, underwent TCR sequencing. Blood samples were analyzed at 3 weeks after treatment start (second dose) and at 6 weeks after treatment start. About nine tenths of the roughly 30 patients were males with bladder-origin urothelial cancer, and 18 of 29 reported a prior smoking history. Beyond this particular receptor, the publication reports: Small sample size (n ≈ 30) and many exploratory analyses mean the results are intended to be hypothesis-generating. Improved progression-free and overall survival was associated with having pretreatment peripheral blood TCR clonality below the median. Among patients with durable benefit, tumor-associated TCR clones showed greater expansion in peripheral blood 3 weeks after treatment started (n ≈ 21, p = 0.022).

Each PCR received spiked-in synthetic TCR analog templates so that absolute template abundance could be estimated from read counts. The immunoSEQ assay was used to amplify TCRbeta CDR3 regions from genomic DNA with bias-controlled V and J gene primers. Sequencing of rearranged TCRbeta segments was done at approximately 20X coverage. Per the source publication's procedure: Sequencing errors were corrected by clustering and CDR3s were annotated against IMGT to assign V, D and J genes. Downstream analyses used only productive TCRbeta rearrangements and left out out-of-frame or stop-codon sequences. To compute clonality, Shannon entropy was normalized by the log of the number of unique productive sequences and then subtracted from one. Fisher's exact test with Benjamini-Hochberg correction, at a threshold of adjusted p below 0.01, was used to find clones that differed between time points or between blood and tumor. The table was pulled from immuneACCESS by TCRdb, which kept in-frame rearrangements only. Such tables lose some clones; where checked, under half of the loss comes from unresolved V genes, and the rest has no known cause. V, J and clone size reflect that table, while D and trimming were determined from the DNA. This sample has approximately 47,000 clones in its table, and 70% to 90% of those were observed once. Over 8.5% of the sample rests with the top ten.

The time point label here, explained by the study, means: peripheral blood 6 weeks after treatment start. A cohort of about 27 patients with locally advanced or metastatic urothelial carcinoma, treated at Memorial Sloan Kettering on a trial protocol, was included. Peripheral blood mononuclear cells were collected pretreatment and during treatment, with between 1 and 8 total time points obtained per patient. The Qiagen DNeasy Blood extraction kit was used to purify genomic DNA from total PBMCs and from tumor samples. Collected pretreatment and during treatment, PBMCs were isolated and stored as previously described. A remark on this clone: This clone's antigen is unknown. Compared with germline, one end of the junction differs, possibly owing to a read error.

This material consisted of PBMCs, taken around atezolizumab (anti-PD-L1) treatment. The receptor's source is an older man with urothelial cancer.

The CDR3 sequence is CASSFLGQHLLDF. The DNA sequence is given as TGTGCCAGCAGTTTTCTGGGACAGCACCTTCTGGATTTT. Rearrangement joined TRBV28 to TRBJ1-4; 7 central nucleotides agree with TRBD1. Taken from cysteine to phenylalanine, the CDR3 has 13 residues. Here the CDR3 DNA is all that survives: 39 bases in frame from base 1. The germline V gene sets CDR1 to MDHEN and CDR2 to SYDVKM.